A single sample is the source of the 32 T cell receptor beta chains below, sequenced in a study of T cell responses to AZD1222 COVID-19 vaccine. Repertoires were generated with immunoSEQ multiplex PCR, while TCRdb's copy carries only in-frame clones and drops some. The data contain under 150,000 clones, roughly nine tenths of them singletons. This sample comprised peripheral blood, obtained on day 0 of AZD1222 vaccination. Source of these receptors: an adult in good health.

The J gene is TRBJ2-5, the V gene TRBV11-3; 9 bases match TRBD2. The CDR3 length is 14 residues. Per germline, CDR1 SGHNT and CDR2 YENEEA. The V and J ends lost 4 bases and 2 bases, in that order; junction bases with no gene match: 2. CDR3 loop: CASSSTSGQETQYF. Written as DNA, the CDR3 is TGTGCCAGCAGCTCGACTAGCGGTCAAGAGACCCAGTACTTC.

The chain has TRBV27 and TRBJ1-2; D perhaps matches TRBD1 (5 bases). This CDR3 contains 14 residues. The germline CDR1 and CDR2 sequences are MNHEY and SMNVEV (reference sequence). V shed 4 bases and J shed 8 bases, with 17 bases lying between them. CDR3 amino acids: CASSSRGEAGGYTF. In DNA form, the CDR3 reads TGTGCCAGCAGTTCGCGAGGGGAAGCGGGGGGCTACACCTTC.

The V call is TRBV30, the J call TRBJ2-3; D remains ambiguous. Between the trimmed V and J ends, which lost 2 bases and 6 bases, there was a span of 9 bases. Germline V lookup: CDR1 GTSNPN, CDR2 SVGIG (reference sequence). There are 12 residues in the CDR3. The CDR3 DNA is TGTGCCTGGAGTCCCCGGGCCGATACGCAGTATTTT. This sequence encodes CAWSPRADTQYF.

This clone was counted between two and nine times. This rearrangement joins TRBV6-4 to TRBJ1-2; possibly TRBD1 for D (6 bases). The CDR3 spans 15 residues. V was trimmed by 9 bases and J by 4 bases, leaving 21 bases between them. Germline V gene lookup returns CDR1 MRHNA and CDR2 SNTAGT. The CDR3 nucleotides are TGTGCCAGTATCCAACGGGGGCCCCTAGGCTATGGCTACACCTTC. Translated, it gives CASIQRGPLGYGYTF.

In DNA, the CDR3 is TGTGCCAGTAGTACCCTCGGGGCGGGAGGAGGAACCGGGGAGCTGTTTTTT. Its translation is CASSTLGAGGGTGELFF. The chain links TRBV19 to TRBJ2-2; TRBD2 matches at 8 bases. The germline gives CDR1 LNHDA, CDR2 SQIVND (reference sequence). The CDR3 totals 17 residues. J gave up 5 bases and V 4 bases, and 12 bases lay outside the gene matches.

The chain couples TRBV19 to TRBJ1-1; D uncertain. This CDR3 is built from 14 residues. Deletions cut 2 bases from V and 0 bases from J, with 7 bases between. Per germline, CDR1 LNHDA and CDR2 SQIVND (reference sequence). The CDR3 is CASSIQVMNTEAFF. CDR3 sequence (DNA): TGTGCCAGTAGTATACAGGTCATGAACACTGAAGCTTTCTTT.

This chain joins TRBV9 and TRBJ1-1; D is perhaps TRBD1 (5 bases). V was pared by 4 bases and J by 8 bases, with 24 bases between. Germline assignment: CDR1 SGDLS and CDR2 YYNGEE. CDR3 length equals 16 residues. In DNA form, the CDR3 reads TGTGCCAGCAGCACAACGGGGGTTACACCCCTCCCAGAAGCTTTCTTT. It is translated as CASSTTGVTPLPEAFF.

The rearrangement links TRBV6-6 to TRBJ1-5, with D hard to call. Trimming removed 6 bases from V and 0 bases from J, with 6 bases in between. Per the germline V gene, CDR1 is MNHNY and CDR2 is SVGAGI (reference sequence). This CDR3 comprises 13 residues. The CDR3 sequence: CASRSHSNQPQHF. In DNA, the CDR3 is TGTGCCAGCAGGAGCCATAGCAATCAGCCCCAGCATTTT.

J is TRBJ2-3 and V is TRBV7-8, with 10 bases that match TRBD2. CDR1 SGHVS and CDR2 FQNEAQ come from the germline V gene. The CDR3 covers 16 residues. V was clipped by 1 base and J by 6 bases; unmatched bases: 7. This CDR3 is CASSLDFSGGRDTQYF. The DNA for the CDR3 is TGTGCCAGCAGCTTAGATTTTAGCGGGGGGCGCGATACGCAGTATTTT.

The gene calls are TRBV5-1 and TRBJ2-2, with a weak D call TRBD1 (5 bases). The CDR3 runs to 16 residues. The germline V gene has CDR1 SGHRS and CDR2 YFSETQ. The V end was cut by 0 bases, the J end by 1 base, with 10 bases between. CDR3 sequence (DNA): TGCGCCAGCAGCTTGGCCTTAGGGGTGAACACCGGGGAGCTGTTTTTT. This gives the protein CASSLALGVNTGELFF.

This chain uses TRBV7-8 with TRBJ2-3, with 12 bases aligning to TRBD2. The length of the CDR3 is 16 residues. V lost 4 bases and J lost 5; bases outside the gene matches: 7. Germline V lookup: CDR1 SGHVS, CDR2 FQNEAQ. CDR3 amino acids: CASSSTLAGGEDTQYF. As DNA, the CDR3 is TGTGCCAGCAGCTCAACACTAGCGGGAGGAGAAGATACGCAGTATTTT.

As DNA, the CDR3 is TGTGCCAGCAGCTTGGGACTAGCGGGAGGGGGTGCCAAAAACATTCAGTACTTC. Translating gives CASSLGLAGGGAKNIQYF. This sequence joins TRBV5-4 and TRBJ2-4; 14 nucleotides align to TRBD2. Germline values: CDR1 SGHNT, CDR2 YYREEE (reference sequence). This CDR3 has 18 residues. V was pared by 0 bases and J by 1 base, with 3 bases of the junction left unmatched.

This clone has only one observation. V gene TRBV5-1 combines with J gene TRBJ2-2; no firm D call. The CDR3 totals 14 residues. V shed 2 bases and J shed 2 bases, with 7 bases lying between them. Germline CDR1 reads SGHRS; CDR2 reads YFSETQ. The CDR3: CASSFGRNTGELFF. The CDR3, as DNA: TGCGCCAGCAGCTTTGGCAGAAACACCGGGGAGCTGTTTTTT.

The chain employs TRBV3-1 (or the pseudogene TRBV3-2) and TRBJ1-1, with TRBD1 identical over 8 bases. This CDR3 is 17 amino acids long. CDR1 and CDR2 from the germline V gene are LGHDT and YNNKEL (reference sequence). Trimming cost V 2 bases and J 6 bases; bases outside gene matches: 14. The chain's CDR3 is CASSQPRGTGIVAEAFF. CDR3 nucleotides: TGTGCCAGCAGCCAACCACGGGGGACAGGCATTGTCGCTGAAGCTTTCTTT.

The chain links TRBV11-3 to TRBJ1-1; D is uncertain. V shed 5 bases and J shed 1 base, with 8 bases lying between them. Germline loops: CDR1 SGHNT, CDR2 YENEEA. This CDR3 is 13 amino acids long. CDR3 nucleotides: TGTGCCAGCAGCCTCCAGGCGAACACTGAAGCTTTCTTT. Translated, it gives CASSLQANTEAFF.

The chain carries TRBV27 and TRBJ1-1; 7 bases fit TRBD1. The CDR3 is 19 residues long. J gave up 1 base and V 2 bases, and 16 bases lay outside the gene matches. Germline assignment: CDR1 MNHEY and CDR2 SMNVEV (reference sequence). In DNA form, the CDR3 reads TGTGCCAGCAGTTTAATATCGGGGTTTGAAGGGGGCCGGAACACTGAAGCTTTCTTT. Encoded protein: CASSLISGFEGGRNTEAFF.

The chain uses TRBV12-3 or TRBV12-4 and TRBJ2-5; possible D gene TRBD2, 6 bases. The ends were cut back, 3 bases at V and 5 bases at J, with 10 bases in the middle. The CDR3 is 13 amino acids. CDR3 residues: CASSLGGVETQYF. The CDR3 DNA is TGTGCCAGCAGTTTGGGCGGGGTGGAGACCCAGTACTTC.

This clone was counted a few times. This chain links TRBV2 with TRBJ1-1; D not resolved. V gave up 0 bases and J gave up 5 bases, with 13 bases separating them. Germline V gene data show CDR1 as SNHLY and CDR2 as FYNNEI. CDR3 size: 15 residues. CDR3 DNA: TGTGCCAGCAGTGAAGCTCTGAGGGTTTTGACTGAAGCTTTCTTT. Translated, it gives CASSEALRVLTEAFF.

On this clone: The same CDR3 also results from other DNA sequences found in this sample. The chain is built from TRBV5-4 and TRBJ2-5, with 10 bases aligning to TRBD2. Germline V CDR1 and CDR2: SGHNT, YYREEE (reference sequence). V shed 5 bases, J shed 2 bases, and the junction held 3 bases outside the gene matches. The CDR3 is 14 residues long. The CDR3 protein is CASSLAGVQETQYF. CDR3 sequence (DNA): TGTGCCAGCAGTCTAGCGGGAGTACAAGAGACCCAGTACTTC.

CDR3 nucleotide sequence: TGTGCCAGCAGTTTACCCCCCGGGACAGCGGGGGAGCAGTACTTC. Protein: CASSLPPGTAGEQYF. The rearrangement uses TRBV28 and TRBJ2-7; D tentatively reads TRBD1 or TRBD2 (7 bases each). With 2 bases removed from V and 7 bases from J, the gap between germline ends came to 18 bases. The germline V gene has CDR1 MDHEN and CDR2 SYDVKM. This CDR3 is built from 15 residues. The variable domain in full, completed from reference TRBV28 and TRBJ2-7, reads DVKVTQSSRYLVKRTGEKVFLECVQDMDHENMFWYRQDPGLGLRLIYFSYDVKMKEKGDIPEGYSVSREKKERFSLILESASTNQTSMYLCASSLPPGTAGEQYFGPGTRLTVT.

This chain joins TRBV24-1 and TRBJ1-3, with no clear D. V lost 0 bases to trimming and J lost 4 bases, with 15 bases between them. In germline, CDR1 is KGHDR, CDR2 SFDVKD. The CDR3 loop spans 17 amino acids. The CDR3 loop reads CATSDLQASLTGNTIYF. CDR3 bases: TGTGCCACCAGTGATTTGCAAGCGTCCCTCACCGGAAACACCATATATTTT.

The chain links TRBV29-1 to TRBJ1-1; no definite D call. Per germline, CDR1 SQVTM and CDR2 ANQGSEA. The CDR3 spans 10 residues. Deletions cut 7 bases from V and 1 base from J, with 4 bases between. DNA for the CDR3: TGCAGCGCCGCGAACACTGAAGCTTTCTTT. Translated, it gives CSAANTEAFF.

In DNA form, the CDR3 reads TGTGCCAGCAGTCCGAGGGTGATGGGAGAGACCCAGTACTTC. As protein: CASSPRVMGETQYF. The chain has TRBV2 and TRBJ2-5; a weak D match, TRBD2 (5 bases). This CDR3 region has 14 residues. Germline values: CDR1 SNHLY, CDR2 FYNNEI. V lost 5 bases, J lost 4 bases, and 14 bases lay in between.

This chain links TRBV5-1 with TRBJ2-1, with D possibly matching TRBD2 (6 bases). CDR1 SGHRS and CDR2 YFSETQ come from the germline V gene. This CDR3 is built from 15 residues. Deletions cut 4 bases from V and 4 bases from J, with 15 bases between. In DNA form, the CDR3 reads TGCGCCAGCAGCACTGTGACGGGAGTGTACAATGAGCAGTTCTTC. Encoded protein: CASSTVTGVYNEQFF.

The chain is built from TRBV19 and TRBJ2-3; 7 bases fit TRBD2. The germline V gene encodes CDR1 LNHDA and CDR2 SQIVND (reference sequence). The CDR3 is 16 residues long. The trim removed 5 bases at V and 0 bases at J, leaving 8 bases unmatched. The CDR3 DNA is TGTGCCAGTAGTTTCGGACTAGTTACTAGCACAGATACGCAGTATTTT. Translating gives CASSFGLVTSTDTQYF.

J is TRBJ1-2 and V is TRBV12-3 or TRBV12-4; TRBD1 matches at 7 bases. The CDR3 extends over 13 amino acids. The V gene end was trimmed by 5 bases and the J gene end by 8 bases; junction bases not matched to a gene: 8. CDR3 sequence: CASSKTGEYGYTF. The DNA of the CDR3 is TGTGCCAGCAGTAAAACAGGGGAATACGGCTACACCTTC.

V usage is TRBV30 and J usage is TRBJ2-5, with D uncertain. Germline V gives CDR1 GTSNPN, CDR2 SVGIG (reference sequence). V was cut by 0 bases and J by 4 bases, with 15 bases left in between. The CDR3 spans 15 residues. The CDR3 DNA reads as TGTGCCTGGAGTGTGAAGGACCATGAGAGAGAGACCCAGTACTTC. It specifies CAWSVKDHERETQYF.

The chain combines TRBV18 with TRBJ1-3, with a weak D call TRBD1 (5 bases). Germline V CDR1 and CDR2: KGHSH, LQKENI. The CDR3 has 14 residues. Trimming stripped 4 bases from V and 0 bases from J, with 7 bases between. For the CDR3, the DNA is TGTGCCAGCTCACTACAGGTCTCTGGAAACACCATATATTTT. This translates into CASSLQVSGNTIYF.

This chain joins TRBV19 and TRBJ1-1; the match to TRBD1 covers 8 bases. The CDR3 is 17 residues long. Trimming took 1 base from V and 0 from J; bases not matched to a gene: 7. Germline V gene lookup returns CDR1 LNHDA and CDR2 SQIVND (reference sequence). CDR3 in amino acids: CASSIGTGRGLNTEAFF. In DNA, the CDR3 is TGTGCCAGTAGTATAGGGACAGGGAGGGGGCTGAACACTGAAGCTTTCTTT. The complete variable domain, with remaining parts taken from reference TRBV19 and TRBJ1-1, reads DGGITQSPKYLFRKEGQNVTLSCEQNLNHDAMYWYRQDPGQGLRLIYYSQIVNDFQKGDIAEGYSVSREKKESFPLTVTSAQKNPTAFYLCASSIGTGRGLNTEAFFGQGTRLTVV.

V is TRBV30 and J is TRBJ2-7, with 8 bases lining up with TRBD2. CDR3 length equals 16 residues. J lost 5 bases, V lost 6 bases, and 18 bases had no gene match. Germline V gene lookup returns CDR1 GTSNPN and CDR2 SVGIG (reference sequence). The CDR3 DNA sequence: TGTGCCTGTTCCCGGTCATTAGCGGGAAAACGGGACGAGCAGTACTTC. Translated: CACSRSLAGKRDEQYF.

This chain joins TRBV13 and TRBJ2-7; D is perhaps TRBD2 (6 bases). The germline gives CDR1 PRHDT, CDR2 FYEKMQ (reference sequence). The CDR3 has 16 residues. Trimming removed 0 bases at V and 0 bases at J, with 12 bases between. In DNA form, the CDR3 reads TGTGCCAGCAGCTTAGGACGGGAGACCGCCTCCTACGAGCAGTACTTC. This encodes CASSLGRETASYEQYF.

This chain uses TRBV27 with TRBJ2-1, with 12 nucleotides matching TRBD2. This CDR3 contains 17 residues. The junction had 10 bases not matched to a gene; V was cut back by 4 bases and J by 6 bases. Germline values: CDR1 MNHEY, CDR2 SMNVEV (reference sequence). The CDR3 nucleotides are TGTGCCAGCAGTTCCTATTCTAGCGGGAGGGAGGCCAATGAGCAGTTCTTC. Its protein is CASSSYSSGREANEQFF.